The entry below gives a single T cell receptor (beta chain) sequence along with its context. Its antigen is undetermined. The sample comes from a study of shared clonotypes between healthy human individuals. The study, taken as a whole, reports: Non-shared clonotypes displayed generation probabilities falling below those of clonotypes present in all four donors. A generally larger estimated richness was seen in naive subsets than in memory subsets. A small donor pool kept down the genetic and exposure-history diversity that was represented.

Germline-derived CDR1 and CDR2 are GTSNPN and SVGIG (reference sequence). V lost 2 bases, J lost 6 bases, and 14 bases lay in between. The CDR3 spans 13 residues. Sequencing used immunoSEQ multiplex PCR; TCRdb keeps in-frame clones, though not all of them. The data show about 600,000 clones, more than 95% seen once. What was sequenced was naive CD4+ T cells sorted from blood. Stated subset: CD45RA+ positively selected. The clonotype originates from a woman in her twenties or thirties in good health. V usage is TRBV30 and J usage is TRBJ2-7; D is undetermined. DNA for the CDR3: TGTGCCTGGAGTCGGGCTAGATGGGGCGAGCAGTACTTC. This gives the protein CAWSRARWGEQYF.